Listed below are T cell receptor beta chains from one sample, sequenced in a study of cytomegalovirus exposure and HLA in healthy donors. TCRdb's table, derived via immunoSEQ multiplex PCR, lists solely in-frame clones and lacks some. The top ten clones hold 6.3% of a sample with about 160,000 clones, 80% of them seen once. The sample comprised PBMCs. These TCRs come from a male donor in good health and CMV-seropositive. The CDR3 runs from the conserved cysteine through the conserved F or W. The D gene is left open where the match is weak. Clone size is given for some rows only: seen once, a few or many times, or a class if the clone is expanded.

TRBV27	NA	TRBJ2-7	NA	TGTGCCAGCAGTTCCCGTAAGAGACAGCTGCGGTACTTC	CASSSRKRQLRYF
TRBV4-1	NA	TRBJ1-1	NA	TGCGCCAGTGCCTTGTCCGAGCTGGACACTGAAGCTTTCTTT	CASALSELDTEAFF
TRBV27	NA	TRBJ1-1	NA	TGTGCCAGCAGTTTATCGGCTCAGGGAACTGAAGCTTTCTTT	CASSLSAQGTEAFF
TRBV9	NA	TRBJ1-6	NA	TGTGCCAGCAGCGTAGGATCGGCAGGGCACAATTCACCCCTCCACTTT	CASSVGSAGHNSPLHF
TRBV11-3	TRBD1	TRBJ1-4	NA	TGTGCCAGCAGCTTTGGGACAGCTGTAAAAGGAGGAAAACTGTTTTTT	CASSFGTAVKGGKLFF
TRBV15	TRBD1	TRBJ2-7	NA	TGTGCCACCAGCAGAGAAGGGACAGCGTCCTACGAGCAGTACTTC	CATSREGTASYEQYF
TRBV5-6	NA	TRBJ1-5	NA	TGTGCCAGCAGCTTGGTAAGCGTTCCAGAACAGCCCCAGCATTTT	CASSLVSVPEQPQHF
TRBV6-6	TRBD1	TRBJ2-7	NA	TGTGCCAGCAGTACAGGGGGAGGCTACGAGCAGTACTTC	CASSTGGGYEQYF
TRBV11-2	TRBD1	TRBJ2-7	NA	TGTGCCAGCAGCTTAACAAGACAGGGTGAGGGCGAGCAGTACTTC	CASSLTRQGEGEQYF
TRBV5-4	NA	TRBJ2-4	NA	TGTGCCAGCAGCTTGGGGTCCTCCGGGGACATTCAGTACTTC	CASSLGSSGDIQYF
TRBV19	NA	TRBJ2-5	NA	TGTGCCAGTATGAGGACTTCCCAAGGGACCCAGTACTTC	CASMRTSQGTQYF
TRBV7-3	TRBD2	TRBJ2-2	NA	TGTGCCAGCAGCTTAAGTCCGGGAGGACGCACCGGGGAGCTGTTTTTT	CASSLSPGGRTGELFF
TRBV13	NA	TRBJ2-7	few	TGTGCCAGCAGCGCTGCGGGACAGTCTCCCTACGAGCAGTACTTC	CASSAAGQSPYEQYF
TRBV28	TRBD2	TRBJ2-1	NA	TGTGCCAGCAGCGGTAGCGGGAGTAATGAGCAGTTCTTC	CASSGSGSNEQFF
TRBV6-5	TRBD2	TRBJ2-7	NA	TGTGCCAGCAGTAATAGCGGGAGCTCCTACGAGCAGTACTTC	CASSNSGSSYEQYF
TRBV11-2	NA	TRBJ1-4	NA	TGTGCCAGCAGCGGGGGGGCCAGACCCGATGAAAAACTGTTTTTT	CASSGGARPDEKLFF
TRBV19	TRBD2	TRBJ2-7	NA	TGTGCCGGGACGCCACTAGCGGAAAACTACGAGCAGTACTTC	CAGTPLAENYEQYF